This record concerns one TCR beta chain sequence. The CDR3 covers 17 residues. V was shortened by 0 bases and J by 0 bases, with 10 bases between the two germline ends. From germline, CDR1 is SGDLS and CDR2 YYNGEE. Sequencing used immunoSEQ multiplex PCR; TCRdb keeps in-frame clones, though not all of them. The sample has 20,000 to 30,000 clones; approximately 80% are singletons. This sample is part of a study of blood T cell repertoires in COVID-19. Source material: peripheral blood. The V gene is TRBV9, the J gene TRBJ2-6; D gene uncertain. The TCR was taken from an older man with active or convalescent COVID-19. CDR3 sequence: CASSVELGPSGANVLTF. In nucleotides, the CDR3 is TGTGCCAGCAGCGTAGAGCTGGGCCCCTCTGGGGCCAACGTCCTGACTTTC.